The 30 T cell receptor beta chains reported below all come from one sample, sequenced in a study of blood T cell repertoires in COVID-19. Produced via immunoSEQ multiplex PCR; TCRdb's table is partial and in-frame only. Of tens of thousands of clones listed, 80% to 90% are singletons. The source material was peripheral blood. Receptors were obtained from a human donor in a cohort sampled during active COVID-19.

This clone was observed a single time. The V gene is TRBV7-8, the J gene TRBJ2-6, with 13 bases matching TRBD2. J lost 2 bases, V lost 4 bases, and 8 bases had no gene match. Germline CDR1 SGHVS, CDR2 FQNEAQ. The CDR3 has 19 amino acids. This CDR3 reads CASSSRLAGGVAGANVLTF. The DNA of the CDR3 is TGTGCCAGCAGCTCCAGACTAGCGGGAGGAGTGGCTGGGGCCAACGTCCTGACTTTC.

This clone has only a few counts. This sequence joins TRBV6-6 and TRBJ2-3, with TRBD1 identical over 9 bases. V lost 5 bases to trimming and J lost 3 bases; unmatched junction nucleotides: 6. From germline, CDR1 is MNHNY and CDR2 SVGAGI (reference sequence). This CDR3 is built from 15 residues. The CDR3 loop is CASSTSTGGTDTQYF. CDR3 in DNA: TGTGCCAGCAGTACCTCGACAGGGGGGACAGATACGCAGTATTTT.

The chain has TRBV28 and TRBJ1-5, with TRBD1 as a possible D gene (6 bases). V was trimmed by 8 bases and J by 2 bases, leaving 19 bases between them. The CDR3 extends over 16 amino acids. CDR1 and CDR2 (germline): MDHEN, SYDVKM. As DNA, the CDR3 is TGTGCCAGCGCTCGGAGCAGGGGACGTGGCAATCAGCCCCAGCATTTT. Translation gives CASARSRGRGNQPQHF.

The chain is built from TRBV6-1 and TRBJ2-2, with D uncertain. Looked up from germline, CDR1 is MNHNS and CDR2 is SASEGT. Trimming removed 3 bases from V and 2 bases from J, with 4 bases in between. CDR3 length: 13 amino acids. The DNA of the CDR3 is TGTGCCAGCAGTGACGGTAACACCGGGGAGCTGTTTTTT. It codes for CASSDGNTGELFF.

The V call is TRBV5-1, the J call TRBJ1-1; D remains unclear. Looked up from germline, CDR1 is SGHRS and CDR2 is YFSETQ. CDR3 length equals 13 residues. Trimming stripped 2 bases from V and 2 bases from J, with 7 bases between. The CDR3 DNA follows: TGCGCCAGCAGCTTAGCGGGAAACACTGAAGCTTTCTTT. Translating gives CASSLAGNTEAFF.

The genes are TRBV6-6 and TRBJ2-7; a weak D match, TRBD2 (5 bases). CDR3 size: 16 residues. Germline V gene lookup returns CDR1 MNHNY and CDR2 SVGAGI (reference sequence). Trimming removed 7 bases at V and 9 bases at J, with 28 bases between. This chain's CDR3 is CASTAVGASSAGGQYF. CDR3 bases: TGTGCCAGCACCGCGGTGGGTGCCAGCTCTGCAGGAGGGCAGTACTTC.

The rearrangement joins TRBV9 to TRBJ1-1, with no clear D. Trimming pared 5 bases from V and 5 bases from J, leaving 16 bases between. Looked up from germline, CDR1 is SGDLS and CDR2 is YYNGEE. The CDR3 totals 14 residues. The CDR3 DNA follows: TGTGCCAGCAGGGAAGTGAGGCGCGATACTGAAGCTTTCTTT. Translating gives CASREVRRDTEAFF.

This clone was recorded once. The rearrangement uses TRBV7-8 and TRBJ2-1; the match to TRBD2 covers 9 bases. CDR3 length: 14 amino acids. The V gene's germline CDR1 is SGHVS and CDR2 FQNEAQ. Trimming removed 4 bases from V and 10 bases from J; junction bases left unmatched: 8. The CDR3 protein is CASSWGLAAYEQFF. In DNA form, the CDR3 reads TGTGCCAGCAGCTGGGGACTAGCAGCATACGAGCAGTTCTTC.

This chain uses TRBV21-1 with TRBJ2-1; TRBD2, as called in the table, went unchecked against the DNA. TRBV21-1 is termed a pseudogene. This CDR3 spans 11 amino acids. The CDR3 loop is CASSRRAGDLF. CDR3 in DNA: TGTGCCAGCAGCAGACGAGCGGGAGATCTCTTC.

The sample holds a few counts of this clone. The V call is TRBV3-1 (or the pseudogene TRBV3-2), the J call TRBJ2-7; 7 bases are a match to TRBD1. The CDR3 consists of 12 residues. Per the germline V gene, CDR1 is LGHDT and CDR2 is YNNKEL (reference sequence). V trimming: 1 base; J trimming: 9 bases; junction bases outside the gene matches: 3. CDR3 DNA sequence: TGTGCCAGCAGCCAAGGGAGGACAGGGCAGTACTTC. Its protein is CASSQGRTGQYF.

Written as DNA, the CDR3 is TGTGCCAGCAGACGGGACACCAATCAGCCCCAGCATTTT. Encoded protein: CASRRDTNQPQHF. The V and J genes are TRBV6-5 and TRBJ1-5; the D gene is possibly TRBD1 (6 bases). V was trimmed by 6 bases and J by 3 bases, leaving 9 bases between them. The CDR3 has 13 residues. From germline, CDR1 is MNHEY and CDR2 SVGAGI.

The chain carries TRBV28 and TRBJ1-4, with TRBD1 matching over 7 bases. J gave up 8 bases and V 3 bases, and 6 bases lay outside the gene matches. The CDR3 totals 14 residues. Germline-derived CDR1 and CDR2 are MDHEN and SYDVKM. The CDR3 nucleotides are TGTGCCAGCAGTTTCAGACAGGGTAGGGAAAAACTGTTTTTT. Amino acids: CASSFRQGREKLFF.

This clone appeared a single time. The CDR3 DNA is TGCGCCAGCGCCCCCACACAGGGTACCTACGAGCAGTACTTC. Protein product: CASAPTQGTYEQYF. This chain links TRBV5-1 with TRBJ2-7; D is perhaps TRBD1 (6 bases). From germline, CDR1 is SGHRS and CDR2 YFSETQ. The germline V and J ends were trimmed by 7 bases and 2 bases, with 16 bases remaining between them. CDR3 length: 14 amino acids.

The chain employs TRBV29-1 and TRBJ1-1, with D possibly TRBD1 on 5 matching bases. The CDR3 is made up of 12 amino acids. Germline V lookup: CDR1 SQVTM, CDR2 ANQGSEA. V was pared by 7 bases and J by 9 bases, with 18 bases between. The CDR3 spells CSGEGTGEKAFF. The CDR3 nucleotides are TGCAGCGGGGAGGGAACAGGCGAAAAAGCTTTCTTT.

V is TRBV28 and J is TRBJ2-5; D perhaps matches TRBD2 (7 bases). CDR3 length: 15 amino acids. V lost 2 bases and J 4 bases, leaving 14 bases between the germline ends. Germline V gene lookup returns CDR1 MDHEN and CDR2 SYDVKM. DNA for the CDR3: TGTGCCAGCAGTTTAATACAGGGAGGGGGAGAGACCCAGTACTTC. It codes for CASSLIQGGGETQYF.

V is TRBV11-2 and J is TRBJ2-1, with TRBD2 matching 14 bases. V lost 4 bases to trimming and J lost 8 bases; unmatched junction nucleotides: 4. From germline, CDR1 is SGHAT and CDR2 FQNNGV. This CDR3 is 15 amino acids long. CDR3 amino acids: CASSSGLAGEYEQFF. The DNA of the CDR3 is TGTGCCAGCAGCTCGGGACTAGCGGGAGAGTATGAGCAGTTCTTC.

The chain has TRBV7-3 and TRBJ2-7; 9 nucleotides line up with TRBD1. CDR1 SGHTA and CDR2 FQGTGA come from the germline V gene. Germline trimming cut 4 bases from V and 5 bases from J; bases unmatched to any gene: 3. This CDR3 spans 13 amino acids. DNA of the CDR3: TGTGCCAGCAGCTCGACAGGGGGAAACGAGCAGTACTTC. It specifies CASSSTGGNEQYF.

The rearrangement uses TRBV5-8 and TRBJ2-1; D gene unclear. V lost 4 bases and J 6 bases, leaving 5 bases between the germline ends. The CDR3 contains 11 residues. Germline V gene data show CDR1 as SGHTS and CDR2 as YDEGEE. The CDR3 loop reads CASSPFNEQFF. The DNA for the CDR3 is TGTGCCAGCAGCCCCTTCAATGAGCAGTTCTTC.

The chain employs TRBV13 and TRBJ1-1; 9 bases line up with TRBD1. Germline V lookup: CDR1 PRHDT, CDR2 FYEKMQ (reference sequence). Trimming took 5 bases from V and 6 from J; bases not matched to a gene: 7. CDR3 length: 14 amino acids. This chain's CDR3 is CASSRDRGRAEAFF. Here the CDR3 DNA reads TGTGCCAGCAGCCGCGACAGGGGGAGAGCTGAAGCTTTCTTT.

This chain uses TRBV11-2 with TRBJ1-1; 8 nucleotides match TRBD1. CDR3 length equals 16 residues. CDR1 and CDR2 (germline): SGHAT, FQNNGV. V lost 2 bases, J lost 7 bases, and 12 bases stayed unmatched. The DNA of the CDR3 is TGTGCCAGCAGCTTATACCGAGGACAGGGTACTTTTGAAGCTTTCTTT. Its protein is CASSLYRGQGTFEAFF.

The chain links TRBV20-1 to TRBJ2-7; 10 bases line up with TRBD1. Germline trimming cut 3 bases from V and 3 bases from J; bases unmatched to any gene: 5. This CDR3 comprises 14 residues. From germline, CDR1 is DFQATT and CDR2 SNEGSKA (reference sequence). The CDR3 DNA reads as TGCAGTGCTAGTGGGACAGGGGATTTCTACGAGCAGTACTTC. Residues: CSASGTGDFYEQYF.

The V call is TRBV19, the J call TRBJ2-2; 7 positions agree with TRBD1. This CDR3 is 16 amino acids long. The V segment lost 3 bases and the J segment 5 bases; nucleotides outside the gene matches: 9. Looked up from germline, CDR1 is LNHDA and CDR2 is SQIVND (reference sequence). The chain's CDR3 is CASSISRDSRTGELFF. For the CDR3, the DNA is TGTGCCAGTAGTATCTCGAGGGACAGTCGTACCGGGGAGCTGTTTTTT.

This chain joins TRBV28 and TRBJ1-3, with D tentatively TRBD1 (6 bases). V was shortened by 2 bases and J by 4 bases, with 12 bases between the two germline ends. The CDR3 consists of 15 residues. In germline, CDR1 is MDHEN, CDR2 SYDVKM. CDR3 nucleotide sequence: TGTGCCAGCAGTTTAGTGGCCACAGGGGGAAACACCATATATTTT. Protein sequence: CASSLVATGGNTIYF.

The V gene is TRBV3-1 (or the pseudogene TRBV3-2), the J gene TRBJ1-1; TRBD1 is a possible D gene (6 bases). The V gene's germline CDR1 is LGHDT and CDR2 YNNKEL (reference sequence). This CDR3 spans 12 amino acids. V was trimmed by 1 base and J by 12 bases, leaving 12 bases between them. The CDR3 DNA is TGTGCCAGCAGCCAAGGGGCCAGGGGAACTTTCTTT. Translating gives CASSQGARGTFF.

The chain employs TRBV19 and TRBJ1-5; D is unclear. Germline CDR1 reads LNHDA; CDR2 reads SQIVND (reference sequence). The CDR3 is 14 residues long. Trimming removed 3 bases from V and 2 bases from J, with 8 bases in between. CDR3 nucleotides: TGTGCCAGTAGTATTTGGGAGGGCAATCAGCCCCAGCATTTT. It yields the protein CASSIWEGNQPQHF.

V is TRBV3-1 (or the pseudogene TRBV3-2) and J is TRBJ2-3; TRBD1 is a possible D gene (6 bases). The CDR3 covers 15 residues. Germline V CDR1 and CDR2: LGHDT, YNNKEL (reference sequence). Trimming removed 1 base from V and 0 bases from J, with 8 bases in between. The CDR3 protein is CASSQGQVSTDTQYF. In DNA form, the CDR3 reads TGTGCCAGCAGCCAAGGACAGGTGAGCACAGATACGCAGTATTTT.

The CDR3 protein is CASSGEPTYEQYF. For the CDR3, the DNA is TGTGCCAGCAGCGGGGAGCCAACCTACGAGCAGTACTTC. The chain has TRBV9 and TRBJ2-7; D might be TRBD2 (5 bases). Trimming took 3 bases from V and 2 from J, leaving 9 bases between them. The germline V gene encodes CDR1 SGDLS and CDR2 YYNGEE. The CDR3 is made up of 13 amino acids.

The CDR3, as DNA: TGTGCCAGCAGCCCGACTAGCCCCTTTGGTGAGCAGTTCTTC. Translated: CASSPTSPFGEQFF. The rearrangement uses TRBV7-9 and TRBJ2-1; 7 nucleotides match TRBD2. CDR3 length: 14 amino acids. Looked up from germline, CDR1 is SEHNR and CDR2 is FQNEAQ (reference sequence). J gave up 9 bases and V 5 bases, and 10 bases lay outside the gene matches.

The chain uses TRBV27 and TRBJ1-2; possibly TRBD1 for D (6 bases). Trimming took 6 bases from V and 4 from J, leaving 12 bases between them. The CDR3 is 13 residues long. Germline V gene lookup returns CDR1 MNHEY and CDR2 SMNVEV (reference sequence). CDR3 region: CASSLTGSYGYTF. DNA for the CDR3: TGTGCCAGCAGCCTTACAGGGTCCTATGGCTACACCTTC.

The chain carries TRBV19 and TRBJ2-1; the match to TRBD1 covers 8 bases. This CDR3 contains 16 residues. The J segment lost 7 bases and the V segment lost 5 bases, leaving 13 bases of the junction unmatched. Germline loops: CDR1 LNHDA, CDR2 SQIVND (reference sequence). Here the CDR3 reads CASSPTGGRAWNEQFF. In DNA, the CDR3 is TGTGCCAGTAGTCCTACAGGGGGAAGGGCATGGAATGAGCAGTTCTTC.